This T cell receptor beta chain stems from a study of CD8+CD57+ T cells in acquired aplastic anemia. The table lists this clonotype with a few counts. No antigen is known for it. Patients included in sequencing had previously demonstrated CD8+CD57+ cell expansion by flow cytometry. Patients had received no therapy at the time of blood sampling. CDR3 and TCR beta VDJ profiling relied on a genomic DNA template. Via MiXCR, TCRdb re-called the reads, giving one row per CDR3 protein. The sample includes 150,000 to 180,000 distinct CDR3 sequences, about 48% of them seen just once. Study results and caveats: Patients and controls shared 25 to 30 CD8+ CDR3 sequences.

Unmatched junction bases numbered 6, after V lost 5 bases and J lost 2 bases. There are 14 residues in the CDR3. Per the germline V gene, CDR1 is SEHNR and CDR2 is FQNEAQ (reference sequence). The receptor comes from a human donor with aplastic anemia. The chain couples TRBV7-9 to TRBJ2-7, with 7 bases matching TRBD1. Sequencing was done on a sample of sorted CD4+, CD8+, or CD8+CD57+ T cells (not recorded which) from PBMCs. The CDR3 region is CASSVTGVTYEQYF. Here the CDR3 DNA reads TGTGCCAGCAGCGTAACAGGGGTGACCTACGAGCAGTACTTC.